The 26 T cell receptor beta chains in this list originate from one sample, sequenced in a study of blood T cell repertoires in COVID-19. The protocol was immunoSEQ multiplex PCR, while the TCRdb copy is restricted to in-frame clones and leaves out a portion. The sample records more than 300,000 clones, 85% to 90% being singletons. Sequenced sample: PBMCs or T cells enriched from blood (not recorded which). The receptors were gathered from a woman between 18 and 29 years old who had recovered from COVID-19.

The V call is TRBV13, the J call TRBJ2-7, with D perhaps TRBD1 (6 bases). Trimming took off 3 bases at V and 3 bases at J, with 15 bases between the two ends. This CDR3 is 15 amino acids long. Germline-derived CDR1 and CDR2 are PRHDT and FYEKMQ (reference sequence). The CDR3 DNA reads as TGTGCCAGCAGCTTCGGAGCTACAGGGTTCTACGAGCAGTACTTC. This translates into CASSFGATGFYEQYF. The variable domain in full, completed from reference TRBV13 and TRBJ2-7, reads AAGVIQSPRHLIKEKRETATLKCYPIPRHDTVYWYQQGPGQDPQFLISFYEKMQSDKGSIPDRFSAQQFSDYHSELNMSSLELGDSALYFCASSFGATGFYEQYFGPGTRLTVT.

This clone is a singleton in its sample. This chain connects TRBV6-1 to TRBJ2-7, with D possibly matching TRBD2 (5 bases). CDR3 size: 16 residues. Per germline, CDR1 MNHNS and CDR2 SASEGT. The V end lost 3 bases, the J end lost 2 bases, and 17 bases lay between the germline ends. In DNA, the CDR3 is TGTGCCAGCAGTGAGACACTAGTATTCGGCCCCTACGAGCAGTACTTC. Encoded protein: CASSETLVFGPYEQYF.

Here the CDR3 reads CASTQPSGTGVTKTQYF. Here the CDR3 DNA reads TGTGCCAGCACCCAACCCTCCGGGACAGGGGTCACGAAGACCCAGTACTTC. The chain carries TRBV28 and TRBJ2-5, with TRBD1 matching over 10 bases. The germline CDR1 and CDR2 sequences are MDHEN and SYDVKM. V lost 7 bases and J lost 6; bases outside the gene matches: 17. The CDR3 loop spans 17 amino acids. Using reference TRBV28 and TRBJ2-5 for the parts outside the CDR3, the full variable domain is DVKVTQSSRYLVKRTGEKVFLECVQDMDHENMFWYRQDPGLGLRLIYFSYDVKMKEKGDIPEGYSVSREKKERFSLILESASTNQTSMYLCASTQPSGTGVTKTQYFGPGTRLLVL.

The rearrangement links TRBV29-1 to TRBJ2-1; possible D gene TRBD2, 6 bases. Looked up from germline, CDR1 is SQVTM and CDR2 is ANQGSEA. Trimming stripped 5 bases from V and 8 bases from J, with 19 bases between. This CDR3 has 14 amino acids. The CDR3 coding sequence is TGCAGCGTTTTCGGGCACCGGGACTTCTATGAGCAGTTCTTC. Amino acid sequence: CSVFGHRDFYEQFF.

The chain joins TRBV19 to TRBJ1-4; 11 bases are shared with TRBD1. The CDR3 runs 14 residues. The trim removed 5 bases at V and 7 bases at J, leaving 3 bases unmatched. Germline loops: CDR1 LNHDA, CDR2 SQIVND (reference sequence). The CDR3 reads CASSPGQGGEKLFF. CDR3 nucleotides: TGTGCCAGTAGTCCGGGACAGGGGGGTGAAAAACTGTTTTTT.

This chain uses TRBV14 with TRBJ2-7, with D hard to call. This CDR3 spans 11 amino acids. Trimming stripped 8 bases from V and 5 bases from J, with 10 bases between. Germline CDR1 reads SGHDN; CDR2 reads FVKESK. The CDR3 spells CASGILDEQYF. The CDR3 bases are TGTGCCAGCGGCATCCTCGACGAGCAGTACTTC.

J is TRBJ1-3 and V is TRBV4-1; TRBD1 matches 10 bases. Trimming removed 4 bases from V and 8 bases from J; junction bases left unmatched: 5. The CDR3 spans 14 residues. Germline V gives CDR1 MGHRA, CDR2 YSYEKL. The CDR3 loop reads CASSPVDRGDTIYF. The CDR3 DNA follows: TGCGCCAGCAGCCCCGTGGACAGGGGGGACACCATATATTTT.

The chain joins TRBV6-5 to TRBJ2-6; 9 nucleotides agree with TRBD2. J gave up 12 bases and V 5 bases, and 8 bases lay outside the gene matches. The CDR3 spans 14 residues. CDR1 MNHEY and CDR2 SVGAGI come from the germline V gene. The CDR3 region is CASSPLREGFVLTF. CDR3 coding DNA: TGTGCCAGCAGTCCCTTGCGGGAGGGCTTCGTCCTGACTTTC.

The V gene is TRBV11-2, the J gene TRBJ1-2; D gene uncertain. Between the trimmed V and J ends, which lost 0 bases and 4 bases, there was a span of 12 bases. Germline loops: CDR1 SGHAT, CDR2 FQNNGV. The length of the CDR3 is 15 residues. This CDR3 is CASSLDWRQTYGYTF. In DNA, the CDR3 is TGTGCCAGCAGCTTAGATTGGCGGCAGACCTATGGCTACACCTTC.

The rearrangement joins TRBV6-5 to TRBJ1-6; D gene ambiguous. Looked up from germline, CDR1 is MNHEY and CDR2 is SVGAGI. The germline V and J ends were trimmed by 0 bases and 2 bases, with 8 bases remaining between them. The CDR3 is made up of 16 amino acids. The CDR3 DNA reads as TGTGCCAGCAGTTACTCTTCAGGAACCTATAATTCACCCCTCCACTTT. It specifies CASSYSSGTYNSPLHF.

CDR3 in amino acids: CASSFTGDPREQYF. The CDR3, as DNA: TGCGCCAGCAGCTTCACAGGGGACCCTAGAGAGCAGTACTTC. The chain recombines TRBV5-1 with TRBJ2-7, with 7 bases fitting TRBD1. With 2 bases clipped from V and 7 bases from J, the junction kept 9 bases outside the gene matches. CDR3 length equals 14 residues. CDR1 and CDR2 from the germline V gene are SGHRS and YFSETQ.

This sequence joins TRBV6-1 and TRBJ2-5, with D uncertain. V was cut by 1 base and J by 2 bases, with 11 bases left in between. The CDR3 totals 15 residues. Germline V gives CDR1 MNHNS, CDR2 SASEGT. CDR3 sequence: CASSEGVSSQETQYF. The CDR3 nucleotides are TGTGCCAGCAGTGAAGGTGTTAGCTCTCAAGAGACCCAGTACTTC.

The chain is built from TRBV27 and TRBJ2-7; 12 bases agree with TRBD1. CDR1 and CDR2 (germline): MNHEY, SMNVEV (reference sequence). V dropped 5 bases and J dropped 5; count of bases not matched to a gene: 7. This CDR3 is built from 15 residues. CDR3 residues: CASSPGTGGRHEQYF. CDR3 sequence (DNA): TGTGCCAGCAGTCCGGGGACAGGGGGCCGTCACGAGCAGTACTTC.

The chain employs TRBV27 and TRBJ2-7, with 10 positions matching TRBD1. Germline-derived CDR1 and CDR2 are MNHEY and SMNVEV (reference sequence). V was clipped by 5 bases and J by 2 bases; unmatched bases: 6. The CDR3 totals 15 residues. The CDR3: CASSVAGTGAYEQYF. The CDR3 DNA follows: TGTGCCAGCAGTGTCGCCGGGACAGGGGCCTACGAGCAGTACTTC.

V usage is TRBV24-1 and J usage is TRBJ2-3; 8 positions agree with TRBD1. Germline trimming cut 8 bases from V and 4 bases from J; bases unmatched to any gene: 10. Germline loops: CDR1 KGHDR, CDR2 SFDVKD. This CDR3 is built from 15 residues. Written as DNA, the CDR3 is TGTGCCACCACCCTTGGACAGGGCAGCGCAGATACGCAGTATTTT. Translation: CATTLGQGSADTQYF.

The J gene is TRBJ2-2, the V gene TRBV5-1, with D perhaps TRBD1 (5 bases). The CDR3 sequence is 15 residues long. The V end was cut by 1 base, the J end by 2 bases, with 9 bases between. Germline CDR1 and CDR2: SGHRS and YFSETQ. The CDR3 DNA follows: TGCGCCAGCAGCTTGTGGGGCCCAAACACCGGGGAGCTGTTTTTT. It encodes CASSLWGPNTGELFF.

The DNA of the CDR3 is TGTGCCAGTAGTACCCTAGCGTCTAGCACAGATACGCAGTATTTT. Its translation is CASSTLASSTDTQYF. The V call is TRBV19, the J call TRBJ2-3, with TRBD2 as a possible D gene (6 bases). V lost 4 bases and J 0 bases, leaving 11 bases between the germline ends. Germline V gives CDR1 LNHDA, CDR2 SQIVND (reference sequence). The CDR3 is 15 residues long.

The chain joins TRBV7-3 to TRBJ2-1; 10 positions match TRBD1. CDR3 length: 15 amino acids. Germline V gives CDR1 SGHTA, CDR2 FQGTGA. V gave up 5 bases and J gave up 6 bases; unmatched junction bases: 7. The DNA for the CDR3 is TGTGCCAGCAGCGTCGACAGGGGGCGCGGCAATGAGCAGTTCTTC. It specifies CASSVDRGRGNEQFF.

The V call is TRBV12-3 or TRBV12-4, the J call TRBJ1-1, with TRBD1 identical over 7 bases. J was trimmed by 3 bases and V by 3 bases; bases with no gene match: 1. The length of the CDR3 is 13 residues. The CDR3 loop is CASSFQGDTEAFF. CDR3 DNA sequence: TGTGCCAGCAGTTTTCAGGGGGACACTGAAGCTTTCTTT.

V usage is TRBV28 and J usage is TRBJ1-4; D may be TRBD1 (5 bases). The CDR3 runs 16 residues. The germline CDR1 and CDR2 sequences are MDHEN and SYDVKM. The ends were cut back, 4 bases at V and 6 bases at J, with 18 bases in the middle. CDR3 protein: CASSSISGGEDEKLFF. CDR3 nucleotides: TGTGCCAGCAGTTCCATATCCGGGGGGGAGGATGAAAAACTGTTTTTT.

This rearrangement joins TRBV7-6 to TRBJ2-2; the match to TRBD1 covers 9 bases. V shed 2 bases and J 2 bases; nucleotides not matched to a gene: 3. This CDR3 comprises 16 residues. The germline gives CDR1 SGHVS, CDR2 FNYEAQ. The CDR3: CASSLKQGANTGELFF. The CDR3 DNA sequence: TGTGCCAGCAGCTTAAAACAGGGGGCCAACACCGGGGAGCTGTTTTTT.

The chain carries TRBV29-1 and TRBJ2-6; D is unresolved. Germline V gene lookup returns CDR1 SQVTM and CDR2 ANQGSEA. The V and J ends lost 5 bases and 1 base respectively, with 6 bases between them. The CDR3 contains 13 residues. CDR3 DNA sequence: TGCAGCGTTTCTAATTCTGGGGCCAACGTCCTGACTTTC. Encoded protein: CSVSNSGANVLTF.

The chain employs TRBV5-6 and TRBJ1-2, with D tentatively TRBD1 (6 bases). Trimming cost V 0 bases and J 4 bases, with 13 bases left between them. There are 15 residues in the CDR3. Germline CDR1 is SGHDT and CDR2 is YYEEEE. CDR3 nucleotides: TGTGCCAGCAGCTTGGCCCAACAGGGAACCTATGGCTACACCTTC. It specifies CASSLAQQGTYGYTF.

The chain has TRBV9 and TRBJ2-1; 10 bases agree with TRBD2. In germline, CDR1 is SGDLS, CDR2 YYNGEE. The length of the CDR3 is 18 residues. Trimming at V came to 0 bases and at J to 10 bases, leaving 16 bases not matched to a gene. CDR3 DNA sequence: TGTGCCAGCAGCGTAGCTCGGGGGACTAGCGTAAAGGTAGGGGAGCAGTTCTTC. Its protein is CASSVARGTSVKVGEQFF.

In DNA form, the CDR3 reads TGTGCCAGCAGTCGGGACAGGGGAGACACTGAAGCTTTCTTT. It specifies CASSRDRGDTEAFF. The gene calls are TRBV6-4 and TRBJ1-1; 10 bases match TRBD1. The germline V gene has CDR1 MRHNA and CDR2 SNTAGT. This CDR3 contains 14 residues. V lost 5 bases and J lost 3; bases outside the gene matches: 3.

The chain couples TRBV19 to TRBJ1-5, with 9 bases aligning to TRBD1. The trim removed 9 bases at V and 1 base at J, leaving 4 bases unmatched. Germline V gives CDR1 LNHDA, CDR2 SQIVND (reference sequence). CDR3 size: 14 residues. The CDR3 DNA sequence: TGTGCCAGCTCGGACAGGGGCAGCAATCAGCCCCAGCATTTT. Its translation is CASSDRGSNQPQHF.